This note documents a single TCR beta chain sequence. CDR3 length: 15 residues. V gave up 5 bases and J gave up 5 bases, with 15 bases separating them. Germline loops: CDR1 SEHNR, CDR2 FQNEAQ (reference sequence). The source of the sample is a study of kidney transplant recipient with SARS-CoV-2 infection. TCRdb independently ran MiXCR on the reads; one entry per CDR3 protein. The sample contains 200,000 to 300,000 distinct CDR3 sequences, 25% to 35% of which appear only once. The receptor comes from a male patient aged 30 to 39 who had COVID-19 and was a kidney transplant recipient. Some T cells may be provided by the graft donor. V is TRBV7-9 and J is TRBJ1-4; maybe TRBD1 (6 bases). Sample: a blood sample, taken at baseline and on day 111 from a kidney transplant recipient. The CDR3 loop is CASSQQGNPNEKLFF. In nucleotides, the CDR3 is TGTGCCAGCAGCCAACAGGGAAACCCAAATGAAAAACTGTTTTTT.